This is a list of T cell receptor beta chains from one sample in a study of T cell repertoires in cytomegalovirus infection. Each CDR3 protein is one row after TCRdb ran MiXCR on the reads. The repertoire has 210,000 or so distinct CDR3 sequences, 6.5% of them found once; the top ten carry around 6.5%. The specimen sequenced was PBMCs. All receptors come from a human donor in good health (CMV status not recorded). Some clones in this sample may be carry-over from other donors' samples. Each CDR3 is given with its conserved first and last residue. Each record gives: D gene, clone size, J gene, V gene, CDR3 protein, CDR3 DNA. The D gene is left open where the match is weak. Expanded clones are given a class, and other clones once, few, many or no size at all.

d_gene: .
abundance: many
j_gene: TRBJ1-3
v_gene: TRBV28
CDR3aa: CASSSPGLDSGNTIYF
CDR3nt: TGTGCCAGCAGTTCCCCCGGCCTCGACTCTGGAAACACCATATATTTT

d_gene: .
abundance: many
j_gene: TRBJ1-1
v_gene: TRBV7-2
CDR3aa: CASSLRVRDGPNTEAFF
CDR3nt: TGTGCCAGCAGCTTACGTGTTAGGGACGGGCCGAACACTGAAGCTTTCTTT

d_gene: .
abundance: few
j_gene: TRBJ2-7
v_gene: TRBV2
CDR3aa: CASSTGRSTYEQYF
CDR3nt: TGTGCCAGCAGTACAGGACGGAGCACCTACGAGCAGTACTTC

d_gene: .
abundance: many
j_gene: TRBJ1-3
v_gene: TRBV10-3
CDR3aa: CAISDGPRRGNTIYF
CDR3nt: TGTGCCATCAGTGACGGGCCGAGGAGAGGAAACACCATATATTTT

d_gene: .
abundance: many
j_gene: TRBJ2-3
v_gene: TRBV7-2
CDR3aa: CASSSGAQGLVTDTQYF
CDR3nt: TGTGCCAGCAGCTCAGGCGCTCAGGGATTAGTCACAGATACGCAGTATTTT

d_gene: .
abundance: many
j_gene: TRBJ2-3
v_gene: TRBV29-1
CDR3aa: CSVGPGSQDTQYF
CDR3nt: TGCAGCGTGGGACCGGGGTCACAAGATACGCAGTATTTT

d_gene: .
abundance: few
j_gene: TRBJ2-2
v_gene: TRBV29-1
CDR3aa: CSVDSGPANTGELFF
CDR3nt: TGCAGCGTTGACTCAGGGCCCGCGAACACCGGGGAGCTGTTTTTT

d_gene: .
abundance: many
j_gene: TRBJ2-2
v_gene: TRBV20-1
CDR3aa: CSARGLGNTGELFF
CDR3nt: TGCAGTGCTAGGGGGTTGGGGAACACCGGGGAGCTGTTTTTT

d_gene: .
abundance: few
j_gene: TRBJ2-1
v_gene: TRBV29-1
CDR3aa: CSVGTLEQFF
CDR3nt: TGCAGCGTTGGGACTTTGGAGCAGTTCTTC

d_gene: TRBD1
abundance: many
j_gene: TRBJ2-5
v_gene: TRBV6-2/TRBV6-3
CDR3aa: CASSYSGQRVQETQYF
CDR3nt: TGTGCCAGCAGTTACTCGGGACAGAGGGTCCAAGAGACCCAGTACTTC

d_gene: .
abundance: many
j_gene: TRBJ2-7
v_gene: TRBV25-1
CDR3aa: CASKKGGFYEQYF
CDR3nt: TGTGCCAGCAAAAAGGGGGGCTTCTACGAGCAGTACTTC

d_gene: .
abundance: many
j_gene: TRBJ1-2
v_gene: TRBV10-3
CDR3aa: CAIVLVYTF
CDR3nt: TGTGCCATCGTTCTGGTCTACACCTTC

d_gene: .
abundance: many
j_gene: TRBJ1-2
v_gene: TRBV20-1
CDR3aa: CSAIKQGGWGYTF
CDR3nt: TGCAGTGCCATCAAACAGGGTGGTTGGGGCTACACCTTC

d_gene: .
abundance: many
j_gene: TRBJ2-7
v_gene: TRBV7-6
CDR3aa: CASSRAQGSYEQYF
CDR3nt: TGTGCCAGCAGCCGCGCCCAAGGGTCCTACGAGCAGTACTTC

d_gene: TRBD1
abundance: many
j_gene: TRBJ1-3
v_gene: TRBV5-6
CDR3aa: CASASGTGGRNTIYF
CDR3nt: TGTGCCAGCGCCTCCGGGACAGGGGGTAGAAACACCATATATTTT

d_gene: TRBD1
abundance: many
j_gene: TRBJ2-3
v_gene: TRBV6-2/TRBV6-3
CDR3aa: CASSRNRGRTDTQYF
CDR3nt: TGTGCCAGCAGCCGTAACAGGGGGCGGACAGATACGCAGTATTTT

d_gene: .
abundance: .
j_gene: TRBJ1-1
v_gene: TRBV29-1
CDR3aa: CSVVKEGGNTEAFF
CDR3nt: TGCAGCGTTGTGAAAGAGGGGGGGAACACTGAAGCTTTCTTT

d_gene: TRBD1
abundance: few
j_gene: TRBJ2-7
v_gene: TRBV4-3
CDR3aa: CASSQDTGQGAGEQYF
CDR3nt: TGCGCCAGCAGCCAAGATACGGGACAGGGGGCCGGCGAGCAGTACTTC

d_gene: TRBD1
abundance: many
j_gene: TRBJ2-7
v_gene: TRBV7-8
CDR3aa: CASSPDRGGYEQYF
CDR3nt: TGTGCCAGCAGCCCTGACAGGGGCGGGTACGAGCAGTACTTC

d_gene: TRBD1
abundance: many
j_gene: TRBJ1-6
v_gene: TRBV2
CDR3aa: CASRGGQGSNSPLHF
CDR3nt: TGTGCCAGCAGAGGGGGACAGGGCAGTAATTCACCCCTCCACTTT

d_gene: .
abundance: many
j_gene: TRBJ1-1
v_gene: TRBV6-5
CDR3aa: CASSRVNQHANTEAFF
CDR3nt: TGTGCCAGCAGCCGTGTTAATCAACATGCGAACACTGAAGCTTTCTTT

d_gene: .
abundance: few
j_gene: TRBJ2-1
v_gene: TRBV7-3
CDR3aa: CASSLTATYNEQFF
CDR3nt: TGTGCCAGCAGCTTAACGGCAACCTACAATGAGCAGTTCTTC

d_gene: .
abundance: many
j_gene: TRBJ1-5
v_gene: TRBV20-1
CDR3aa: CSARDHGGGVQPQHF
CDR3nt: TGCAGTGCTAGAGATCATGGAGGGGGGGTTCAGCCCCAGCATTTT

d_gene: .
abundance: many
j_gene: TRBJ2-1
v_gene: TRBV6-5
CDR3aa: CASSYGRDDEQFF
CDR3nt: TGTGCCAGCAGTTACGGCAGGGACGATGAGCAGTTCTTC

d_gene: TRBD2
abundance: many
j_gene: TRBJ2-7
v_gene: TRBV7-9
CDR3aa: CASRIAGGSSYEQYF
CDR3nt: TGTGCCAGCAGGATCGCGGGGGGGAGCTCCTACGAGCAGTACTTC

d_gene: .
abundance: many
j_gene: TRBJ1-1
v_gene: TRBV7-2
CDR3aa: CASSGQRGRAFF
CDR3nt: TGTGCCAGCAGCGGACAAAGGGGTAGAGCTTTCTTT

d_gene: .
abundance: many
j_gene: TRBJ1-2
v_gene: TRBV20-1
CDR3aa: CSASDNYGYTF
CDR3nt: TGCAGTGCTTCTGACAATTATGGCTACACCTTC

d_gene: TRBD2
abundance: many
j_gene: TRBJ2-7
v_gene: TRBV6-6
CDR3aa: CASSPTSGGASEQYF
CDR3nt: TGTGCCAGCAGTCCTACTAGCGGGGGGGCCTCCGAGCAGTACTTC

d_gene: .
abundance: many
j_gene: TRBJ1-1
v_gene: TRBV6-2/TRBV6-3
CDR3aa: CASSRPPEAFF
CDR3nt: TGTGCCAGCAGCCGGCCCCCGGAGGCTTTCTTT

d_gene: TRBD1
abundance: many
j_gene: TRBJ2-2
v_gene: TRBV7-2
CDR3aa: CASSRKGQGGHGELFF
CDR3nt: TGTGCCAGCAGCCGGAAGGGACAGGGGGGACACGGGGAGCTGTTTTTT

d_gene: .
abundance: .
j_gene: TRBJ1-1
v_gene: TRBV9
CDR3aa: CASGTEAFF
CDR3nt: TGTGCCAGCGGCACTGAAGCTTTCTTT

d_gene: .
abundance: many
j_gene: TRBJ2-7
v_gene: TRBV7-9
CDR3aa: CASSLGQKGNYEQYF
CDR3nt: TGTGCCAGCAGCTTGGGGCAGAAGGGTAACTACGAGCAGTACTTC

d_gene: TRBD1
abundance: .
j_gene: TRBJ1-4
v_gene: TRBV11-2
CDR3aa: CASSLGTGGSLNEKLFF
CDR3nt: TGTGCCAGCAGCTTAGGGACAGGGGGTTCCCTAAATGAAAAACTGTTTTTT

d_gene: .
abundance: few
j_gene: TRBJ2-5
v_gene: TRBV6-2/TRBV6-3
CDR3aa: CASSWNLSPEGETQYF
CDR3nt: TGTGCCAGCAGTTGGAATCTTTCACCGGAGGGAGAGACCCAGTACTTC

d_gene: .
abundance: many
j_gene: TRBJ1-4
v_gene: TRBV7-2
CDR3aa: CASSSQGTNEKLFF
CDR3nt: TGTGCCAGCAGCTCGCAGGGGACTAATGAAAAACTGTTTTTT

d_gene: TRBD2
abundance: many
j_gene: TRBJ2-3
v_gene: TRBV29-1
CDR3aa: CSVVRSGGPTDTQYF
CDR3nt: TGCAGCGTTGTACGTAGCGGGGGACCCACAGATACGCAGTATTTT

d_gene: TRBD2
abundance: many
j_gene: TRBJ2-1
v_gene: TRBV4-2
CDR3aa: CASSQGSGGVDNEQFF
CDR3nt: TGTGCCAGCAGCCAAGGAAGCGGGGGGGTGGACAATGAGCAGTTCTTC

d_gene: TRBD2
abundance: many
j_gene: TRBJ2-7
v_gene: TRBV20-1
CDR3aa: CSAREIASGGPKHEQYF
CDR3nt: TGCAGTGCTAGAGAGATCGCTAGCGGGGGGCCCAAGCACGAGCAGTACTTC

d_gene: .
abundance: few
j_gene: TRBJ2-1
v_gene: TRBV7-2
CDR3aa: CASSYRGSSYNEQFF
CDR3nt: TGTGCCAGCAGCTACCGGGGGTCCTCCTACAATGAGCAGTTCTTC

d_gene: .
abundance: few
j_gene: TRBJ2-2
v_gene: TRBV5-6
CDR3aa: CASSLPVNTGELFF
CDR3nt: TGTGCCAGCAGCTTGCCAGTTAACACCGGGGAGCTGTTTTTT

d_gene: TRBD1
abundance: few
j_gene: TRBJ2-1
v_gene: TRBV6-6
CDR3aa: CASSTSPGQGDHNEQFF
CDR3nt: TGTGCCAGCAGTACCTCGCCGGGACAGGGGGATCACAATGAGCAGTTCTTC

d_gene: .
abundance: many
j_gene: TRBJ2-5
v_gene: TRBV12-3/TRBV12-4
CDR3aa: CASSFKGKETQYF
CDR3nt: TGTGCCAGCAGTTTCAAGGGGAAGGAGACCCAGTACTTC

d_gene: TRBD1
abundance: .
j_gene: TRBJ1-5
v_gene: TRBV24-1
CDR3aa: CATSSRDSFNQPQHF
CDR3nt: TGTGCCACCAGTTCCCGGGACAGTTTTAATCAGCCCCAGCATTTT

d_gene: TRBD2
abundance: many
j_gene: TRBJ2-1
v_gene: TRBV7-9
CDR3aa: CASSRLADSYNEQFF
CDR3nt: TGTGCCAGCAGCAGGCTAGCGGACTCCTACAATGAGCAGTTCTTC

d_gene: .
abundance: many
j_gene: TRBJ2-3
v_gene: TRBV5-1
CDR3aa: CATPTDAKPDTQYF
CDR3nt: TGCGCCACCCCAACCGATGCCAAACCAGATACGCAGTATTTT

d_gene: .
abundance: few
j_gene: TRBJ2-5
v_gene: TRBV15
CDR3aa: CATSRDLSLPYF
CDR3nt: TGTGCCACCAGCAGAGATCTCAGTTTACCGTACTTC

d_gene: TRBD1
abundance: many
j_gene: TRBJ1-1
v_gene: TRBV5-1
CDR3aa: CASSMKGQINTEAFF
CDR3nt: TGCGCCAGCAGCATGAAGGGACAGATCAACACTGAAGCTTTCTTT

d_gene: .
abundance: many
j_gene: TRBJ2-3
v_gene: TRBV7-2
CDR3aa: CASSLVGGITDTQYF
CDR3nt: TGTGCCAGCAGCTTAGTGGGGGGAATAACAGATACGCAGTATTTT

d_gene: TRBD1
abundance: many
j_gene: TRBJ2-5
v_gene: TRBV6-2/TRBV6-3
CDR3aa: CASSGTGTGYEETQYF
CDR3nt: TGTGCCAGCAGTGGAACCGGGACAGGGTACGAAGAGACCCAGTACTTC

d_gene: TRBD2
abundance: few
j_gene: TRBJ2-3
v_gene: TRBV20-1
CDR3aa: CSARMTSGVTSTDTQYF
CDR3nt: TGCAGTGCTAGGATGACTAGCGGGGTTACTAGCACAGATACGCAGTATTTT

d_gene: .
abundance: many
j_gene: TRBJ1-1
v_gene: TRBV7-2
CDR3aa: CASSLAAGKVPSTEAFF
CDR3nt: TGTGCCAGCAGCTTAGCGGCAGGGAAGGTTCCGAGCACTGAAGCTTTCTTT

d_gene: .
abundance: many
j_gene: TRBJ2-5
v_gene: TRBV7-8
CDR3aa: CASSDGRVQETQYF
CDR3nt: TGTGCCAGCAGCGACGGACGGGTACAAGAGACCCAGTACTTC

d_gene: .
abundance: many
j_gene: TRBJ2-2
v_gene: TRBV7-2
CDR3aa: CASSFALSGELFF
CDR3nt: TGTGCCAGCAGCTTTGCGTTGTCCGGGGAGCTGTTTTTT